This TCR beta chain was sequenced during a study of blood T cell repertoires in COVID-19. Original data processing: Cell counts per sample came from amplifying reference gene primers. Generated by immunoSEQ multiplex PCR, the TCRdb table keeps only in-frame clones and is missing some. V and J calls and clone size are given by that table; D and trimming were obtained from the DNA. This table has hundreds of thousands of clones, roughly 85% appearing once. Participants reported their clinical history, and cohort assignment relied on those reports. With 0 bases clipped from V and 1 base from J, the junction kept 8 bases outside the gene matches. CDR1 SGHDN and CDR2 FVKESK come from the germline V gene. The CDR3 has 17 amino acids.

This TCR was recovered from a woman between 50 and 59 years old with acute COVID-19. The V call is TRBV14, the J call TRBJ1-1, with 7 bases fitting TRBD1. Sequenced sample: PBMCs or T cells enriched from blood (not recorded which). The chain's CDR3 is CASSQELDRYANTEAFF. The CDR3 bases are TGTGCCAGCAGCCAAGAACTGGACAGGTATGCGAACACTGAAGCTTTCTTT.